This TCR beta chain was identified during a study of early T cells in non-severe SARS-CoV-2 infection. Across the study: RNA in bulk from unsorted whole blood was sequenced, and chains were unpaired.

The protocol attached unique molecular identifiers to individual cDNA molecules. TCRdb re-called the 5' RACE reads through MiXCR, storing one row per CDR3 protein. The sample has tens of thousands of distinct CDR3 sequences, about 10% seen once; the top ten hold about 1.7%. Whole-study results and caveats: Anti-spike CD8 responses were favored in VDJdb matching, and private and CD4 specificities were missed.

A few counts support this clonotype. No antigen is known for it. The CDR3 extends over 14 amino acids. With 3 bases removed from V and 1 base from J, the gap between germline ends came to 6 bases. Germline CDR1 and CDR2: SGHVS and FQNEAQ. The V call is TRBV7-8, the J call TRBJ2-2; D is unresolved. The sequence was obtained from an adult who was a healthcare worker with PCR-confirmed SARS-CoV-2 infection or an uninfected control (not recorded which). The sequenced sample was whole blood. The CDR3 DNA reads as TGTGCCAGCAGCTTGGTTGGGAACACCGGGGAGCTGTTTTTT. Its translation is CASSLVGNTGELFF.